Listed here are 14 T cell receptor beta chains from one sample, sequenced in a study of blood T cells in healthy people across ages. PCR was performed a second time for about 6 to 12 cycles using a sample-barcoded 5' primer and a J-beta primer mix. TCRdb processed the 5' RACE reads anew with MiXCR; each CDR3 protein has one entry. Of about 510,000 distinct CDR3 sequences listed, roughly a quarter are singletons. The data also belong to a second study, concerning T cells of mothers and their children.

Sequencing used blood. The receptors originated from a boy younger than 10 in good health.

CDR3 sequence: CASRRGRLAYEQYF. In DNA form, the CDR3 reads TGTGCCAGCAGACGGGGACGGCTGGCCTACGAGCAGTACTTC. The chain carries TRBV6-5 and TRBJ2-5; either TRBD1 or TRBD2 may fit D (5 bases each). The better agreement between TRBJ2-7 and the DNA end casts doubt on the J call. CDR3 length: 14 amino acids. CDR1 and CDR2 from the germline V gene are MNHEY and SVGAGI.

This clonotype was detected only a few times. This chain connects TRBV5-1 to TRBJ2-5, with 10 positions matching TRBD1. CDR3 length: 16 amino acids. V was clipped by 1 base and J by 3 bases; unmatched bases: 6. The germline V gene has CDR1 SGHRS and CDR2 YFSETQ. The CDR3 protein is CASSLQGQGPKETQYF. CDR3 in DNA: TGCGCCAGCAGCTTGCAGGGACAGGGGCCTAAAGAGACCCAGTACTTC.

This clonotype was observed a few times. V usage is TRBV9 and J usage is TRBJ1-4; no clear D. Trimming shortened V by 0 bases and J by 3 bases, and 9 bases separated the two germline ends. Per the germline V gene, CDR1 is SGDLS and CDR2 is YYNGEE. This CDR3 comprises 15 residues. The CDR3 sequence is CASSVGTDANEKLFF. The CDR3 nucleotides read TGTGCCAGCAGCGTAGGGACCGATGCTAATGAAAAACTGTTTTTT.

This chain uses TRBV4-1 with TRBJ2-3, with 9 bases fitting TRBD2. There are 16 residues in the CDR3. Trimming at V came to 4 bases and at J to 4 bases, leaving 9 bases not matched to a gene. CDR1 and CDR2 (germline): MGHRA, YSYEKL. For the CDR3, the DNA is TGCGCCAGCAGCCCCAGACTAGCGGCCACCTCAGATACGCAGTATTTT. Its translation is CASSPRLAATSDTQYF.

V gene TRBV7-2 combines with J gene TRBJ2-5; D is perhaps TRBD2 (5 bases). The CDR3 length is 12 residues. Germline CDR1 reads SGHTA; CDR2 reads FQGNSA. V lost 6 bases and J lost 5, with 10 bases in between. The CDR3, as DNA: TGTGCCAGCAGTGACTTAGCGGAGACCCAGTACTTC. Translating it yields CASSDLAETQYF.

The chain couples TRBV24-1 to TRBJ2-5; D is unclear. The J call may be faulty, since TRBJ2-1 better matches the DNA end. There are 14 residues in the CDR3. From germline, CDR1 is KGHDR and CDR2 SFDVKD. The CDR3 DNA sequence: TGTGCCACCAGTGATGCCGGTGGGCGGCGCGAGCAGTTCTTC. This sequence encodes CATSDAGGRREQFF.

The rearrangement joins TRBV12-5 to TRBJ2-5; TRBD2 agrees at 8 bases. The CDR3 is made up of 16 amino acids. Germline V gives CDR1 LGHNT, CDR2 FRNRAP. V lost 3 bases and J lost 5; bases outside the gene matches: 11. CDR3 DNA sequence: TGTGCTAGTGGTTTCTCCCCCGGGGCTAGCGGGGAGACCCAGTACTTC. Protein product: CASGFSPGASGETQYF.

This clonotype was seen a few times. A clone one base away is much larger, so this may be a read error. The CDR3 region is CAGRGKNEKLFF. The DNA of the CDR3 is TGTGCCGGCAGAGGGAAGAATGAAAAACTGTTTTTT. This sequence joins TRBV6-6 and TRBJ1-4, with no clear D. Germline CDR1 is MNHNY and CDR2 is SVGAGI (reference sequence). This CDR3 has 12 amino acids.

This clonotype was seen a few times. The chain combines TRBV4-1 with TRBJ2-7; a possible D gene is TRBD1 (6 bases). Per the germline V gene, CDR1 is MGHRA and CDR2 is YSYEKL. Trimming removed 3 bases at V and 3 bases at J, with 27 bases between. The CDR3 spans 19 residues. The CDR3 DNA is TGCGCCAGCAGCCAGCTTTGGGGACGGGAAAGGGGGAAACTCTACGAGCAGTACTTC. Translation gives CASSQLWGRERGKLYEQYF.

Written as DNA, the CDR3 is TGTGCCAGCAGCTTAGTACTGGGGAGTCAAGAGACCCAGTACTTC. Amino acid sequence: CASSLVLGSQETQYF. This sequence joins TRBV7-9 and TRBJ2-5, with a possible D match to TRBD2 (5 bases). CDR3 length: 15 residues. With 1 base removed from V and 2 bases from J, the gap between germline ends came to 11 bases. Germline-derived CDR1 and CDR2 are SEHNR and FQNEAQ (reference sequence).

This clonotype has only a few counts. The chain combines TRBV3-1 with TRBJ1-1; D might be TRBD1 (6 bases). V was clipped by 4 bases and J by 2 bases, with 14 bases between them. The CDR3 has 15 residues. CDR1 LGHDT and CDR2 YNNKEL come from the germline V gene (reference sequence). CDR3 nucleotides: TGTGCCAGCAGCCCTGCCCGGGACACCAACACTGAAGCTTTCTTT. This codes for CASSPARDTNTEAFF.

The gene calls are TRBV6-2 or TRBV6-3 and TRBJ1-1; no definite D call. Trimming took 2 bases from V and 1 from J, leaving 5 bases between them. Germline lookup yields CDR1 MNHEY and CDR2 SVGEGT. The CDR3 loop spans 13 amino acids. DNA of the CDR3: TGTGCCAGCAGTTACAGCCAGAACACTGAAGCTTTCTTT. The encoded protein is CASSYSQNTEAFF.

The table lists this clonotype with a few counts. The J gene is TRBJ2-3, the V gene TRBV11-2; D call uncertain. The CDR3 has 12 amino acids. Per germline, CDR1 SGHAT and CDR2 FQNNGV. V was cut by 5 bases and J by 4 bases, with 7 bases left in between. The CDR3 nucleotides are TGTGCCAGCAGCCCCATGGCAGATACGCAGTATTTT. Residues: CASSPMADTQYF.

This CDR3 reads CSARKGTGTVYQPQHF. The CDR3 DNA sequence: TGCAGTGCTAGAAAAGGAACAGGTACCGTCTATCAGCCCCAGCATTTT. The chain combines TRBV20-1 with TRBJ1-5, with TRBD1 as a possible D gene (5 bases). Germline values: CDR1 DFQATT, CDR2 SNEGSKA (reference sequence). The CDR3 has 16 residues. Trimming pared 2 bases from V and 5 bases from J, leaving 19 bases between.